This is a list of T cell receptor beta chains from one sample in a study of T-cell memory formation after mild COVID-19. A single record per CDR3 protein comes from TCRdb applying MiXCR to the 5' RACE reads. The table has 470,000 or so distinct CDR3 sequences, around a quarter seen once. The sample was PBMCs or a T cell subset sorted from them (not recorded which). The source is an adult woman who had mild COVID-19 (a few samples of this study predate the infection). Cell type and time point are not known. Both conserved end residues are part of each CDR3. A D gene is named only where the DNA matches it firmly. For some rows the clone size is stated as once, few or many, or as a class when expanded; others skip it.

cdr3_aa	cdr3_nt	cdr3_length	d_call	clone_size	v_call	j_call
CASSLETSGGPGHTQYF	TGCGCCAGCAGCTTGGAGACTAGCGGGGGCCCGGGGCATACGCAGTATTTT	17	TRBD2	NA	TRBV5-1	TRBJ2-3
CASSQAGGRTEAFF	TGTGCCAGCAGCCAAGCAGGGGGACGGACTGAAGCTTTCTTT	14	TRBD1	NA	TRBV3-1	TRBJ1-1
CAISDPRGGHGYTF	TGTGCCATCAGTGACCCCCGAGGGGGCCATGGCTACACCTTC	14	TRBD1	NA	TRBV10-3	TRBJ1-2
CASSPLGVITDTQYF	TGCGCCAGCAGCCCTCTCGGGGTCATCACAGATACGCAGTATTTT	15	NA	NA	TRBV5-1	TRBJ2-3
CASSRSNSPLHF	TGTGCCAGCAGCCGGTCAAATTCACCCCTCCACTTT	12	NA	many	TRBV3-1	TRBJ1-6
CASNIETSGNTIYF	TGTGCCAGCAACATCGAGACCTCTGGAAACACCATATATTTT	14	NA	NA	TRBV5-5	TRBJ1-3
CASIRRENTEAFF	TGTGCCAGCATAAGGAGAGAAAACACTGAAGCTTTCTTT	13	NA	few	TRBV6-5	TRBJ1-1
CASRLWTAADDYGYTF	TGTGCCAGCAGGCTTTGGACAGCAGCAGACGACTATGGCTACACCTTC	16	NA	NA	TRBV7-9	TRBJ1-2
CASSLGATGANVLTF	TGTGCCAGCAGCTTAGGCGCCACTGGGGCCAACGTCCTGACTTTC	15	NA	few	TRBV5-1	TRBJ2-6
CASSDGGLNTDTQYF	TGTGCCAGCAGCGACGGGGGGTTGAACACAGATACGCAGTATTTT	15	TRBD2	NA	TRBV5-4	TRBJ2-3
CASSQDGGGAASRWRYF	TGTGCCAGCAGCCAAGACGGCGGGGGGGCCGCGTCTCGTTGGCGGTACTTC	17	TRBD2	NA	TRBV3-1	TRBJ2-4
CASSLGGGFTGELFF	TGTGCCAGCAGCTTGGGAGGAGGGTTCACCGGGGAGCTGTTTTTT	15	NA	few	TRBV5-6	TRBJ2-2
CSVAQTNYGYTF	TGCAGCGTTGCGCAGACAAACTATGGCTACACCTTC	12	NA	few	TRBV29-1	TRBJ1-2
CASSSITSSYNEQFF	TGTGCCAGCAGCTCCATTACTAGCTCCTACAATGAGCAGTTCTTC	15	NA	NA	TRBV7-9	TRBJ2-1
CASSQDLESYEQYF	TGTGCCAGCAGCCAAGATCTGGAATCCTACGAGCAGTACTTC	14	NA	NA	TRBV4-2	TRBJ2-7
CASSSRQYTEAFF	TGTGCCAGCAGCTCCCGCCAGTACACTGAAGCTTTCTTT	13	NA	NA	TRBV5-5	TRBJ1-1
CASSPWDSMNTEAFF	TGTGCCAGCAGTCCCTGGGACAGCATGAACACTGAAGCTTTCTTT	15	TRBD1	few	TRBV12-3/TRBV12-4	TRBJ1-1
CASGLPTGGKETQYF	TGTGCTAGTGGTTTGCCCACAGGTGGGAAGGAGACCCAGTACTTC	15	NA	NA	TRBV12-5	TRBJ2-5
CASSPGRSETQYF	TGTGCCAGCTCACCAGGCAGGTCGGAGACCCAGTACTTC	13	NA	NA	TRBV18	TRBJ2-5
CASSLERLPQQYF	TGCGCCAGCAGCTTGGAAAGACTCCCCCAGCAGTACTTC	13	NA	NA	TRBV5-1	TRBJ2-7
CATSDRTAYEQYF	TGTGCCACCAGTGATAGGACAGCCTACGAGCAGTACTTC	13	NA	NA	TRBV24-1	TRBJ2-7
CSATGLGLNEQFF	TGCAGTGCTACGGGACTAGGTCTCAATGAGCAGTTCTTC	13	TRBD2	NA	TRBV20-1	TRBJ2-1
CASSQEPGLFYEQYF	TGTGCCAGCAGCCAGGAGCCCGGACTCTTCTACGAGCAGTACTTC	15	NA	NA	TRBV3-1	TRBJ2-7
CSARAGQPYGYTF	TGCAGTGCTAGAGCGGGACAGCCTTATGGCTACACCTTC	13	TRBD1	NA	TRBV20-1	TRBJ1-2
CASSLDHPTGYLMNEQFF	TGTGCCAGCAGCTTAGATCATCCGACAGGATACCTTATGAATGAGCAGTTCTTC	18	NA	few	TRBV11-3	TRBJ2-1
CASSPGTTIYEQYF	TGTGCCAGCAGCCCCGGGACTACAATTTACGAGCAGTACTTC	14	TRBD2	few	TRBV9	TRBJ2-7
CATSDWTSGSLSRNEQFF	TGTGCCACCAGTGATTGGACTAGCGGGAGTCTTTCCCGCAATGAGCAGTTCTTC	18	TRBD2	few	TRBV24-1	TRBJ2-1
CAISDPGQGTGNTIYF	TGTGCCATCAGTGACCCGGGACAGGGGACTGGAAACACCATATATTTT	16	TRBD1	NA	TRBV10-3	TRBJ1-3
CASSLQGRQAFF	TGTGCCAGCAGCTTACAGGGCCGCCAGGCTTTCTTT	12	NA	few	TRBV7-2	TRBJ1-1
CASSVATDINYGYTF	TGTGCCAGCAGCGTAGCAACAGATATTAACTATGGCTACACCTTC	15	NA	NA	TRBV9	TRBJ1-2